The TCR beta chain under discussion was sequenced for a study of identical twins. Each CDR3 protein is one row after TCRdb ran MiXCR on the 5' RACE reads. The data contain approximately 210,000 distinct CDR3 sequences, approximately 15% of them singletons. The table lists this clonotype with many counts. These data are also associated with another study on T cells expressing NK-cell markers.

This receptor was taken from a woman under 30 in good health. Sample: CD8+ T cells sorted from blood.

The CDR3: CASSAGGGKGTQYF. CDR3 nucleotides: TGTGCCAGCAGTGCGGGGGGGGGCAAGGGGACGCAGTATTTT. The chain combines TRBV7-2 with TRBJ2-3; TRBD2 matches at 9 bases. V lost 6 bases, J lost 9 bases, and 10 bases stayed unmatched. The CDR3 contains 14 residues. Germline V gene lookup returns CDR1 SGHTA and CDR2 FQGNSA.